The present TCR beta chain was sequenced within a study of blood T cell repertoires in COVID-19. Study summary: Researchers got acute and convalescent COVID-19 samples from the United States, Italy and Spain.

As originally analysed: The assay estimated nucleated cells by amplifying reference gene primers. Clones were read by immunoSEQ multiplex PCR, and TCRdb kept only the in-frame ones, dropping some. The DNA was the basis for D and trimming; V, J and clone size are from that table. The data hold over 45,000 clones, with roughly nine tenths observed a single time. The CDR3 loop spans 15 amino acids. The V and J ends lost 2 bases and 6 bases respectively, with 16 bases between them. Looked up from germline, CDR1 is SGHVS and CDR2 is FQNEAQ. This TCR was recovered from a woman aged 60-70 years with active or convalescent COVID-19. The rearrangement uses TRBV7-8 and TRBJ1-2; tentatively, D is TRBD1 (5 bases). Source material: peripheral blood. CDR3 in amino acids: CASSLTGPYFHGYTF. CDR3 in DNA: TGTGCCAGCAGCTTAACAGGACCGTACTTCCATGGCTACACCTTC.